This TCR beta chain was identified in a study of a mutant IDH1 vaccine in newly diagnosed glioma. Study as a whole: Patients' prior therapy spanned radiotherapy, temozolomide, or both; most underwent both.

The CDR3 extends over 16 amino acids. V lost 4 bases to trimming and J lost 4 bases, with 20 bases between them. Germline V gene data show CDR1 as SGHRS and CDR2 as YFSETQ. Profiling relied on immunoSEQ multiplex PCR, and the TCRdb table lists in-frame clones only, not all of them. The sample contains over 15,000 clones, roughly 96% of which appear only once. Study-wide results and limits: Apparently, pseudoprogression bore no relation to changes among the top peripheral T cell clonotypes.

Time point reported: baseline, week 1 (first vaccination visit). As for treatment: pre-vaccination baseline after standard-of-care therapy. Donors harbored newly found WHO grade 3 or 4 IDH1-mutant, ATRX-lost astrocytomas. With regard to this clone: Its antigen is undetermined.

This receptor was identified in a woman younger than 30 with glioma. Some clones in this sample may be carry-over from other donors' samples. Specimen: peripheral blood mononuclear cells (PBMCs), collected from a glioma patient treated with radiotherapy, temozolomide or both. The V and J genes are TRBV5-1 and TRBJ1-2; TRBD1 might be the D (6 bases). CDR3 amino acids: CASSPAGTSSTYGYTF. As DNA, the CDR3 is TGCGCCAGCAGCCCGGCCGGGACATCCTCCACCTATGGCTACACCTTC.